This TCR beta chain was sequenced during a study of blood T cell repertoires in COVID-19. The CDR3 spans 14 residues. The V end lost 5 bases, the J end lost 4 bases, and 14 bases lay between the germline ends. The germline CDR1 and CDR2 sequences are SEHNR and FQNEAQ (reference sequence). Profiling relied on immunoSEQ multiplex PCR, and the TCRdb table lists in-frame clones only, not all of them. Among some 400,000 clones listed, more than 70% were seen once. The clonotype originates from a man aged 30-40 years who had recovered from COVID-19. Sequencing input: PBMCs or T cells enriched from blood (not recorded which). The J gene is TRBJ1-2, the V gene TRBV7-9; D uncertain. CDR3 region: CASSTELKFYGYTF. The CDR3 coding sequence is TGTGCCAGCAGCACCGAACTGAAATTCTATGGCTACACCTTC.